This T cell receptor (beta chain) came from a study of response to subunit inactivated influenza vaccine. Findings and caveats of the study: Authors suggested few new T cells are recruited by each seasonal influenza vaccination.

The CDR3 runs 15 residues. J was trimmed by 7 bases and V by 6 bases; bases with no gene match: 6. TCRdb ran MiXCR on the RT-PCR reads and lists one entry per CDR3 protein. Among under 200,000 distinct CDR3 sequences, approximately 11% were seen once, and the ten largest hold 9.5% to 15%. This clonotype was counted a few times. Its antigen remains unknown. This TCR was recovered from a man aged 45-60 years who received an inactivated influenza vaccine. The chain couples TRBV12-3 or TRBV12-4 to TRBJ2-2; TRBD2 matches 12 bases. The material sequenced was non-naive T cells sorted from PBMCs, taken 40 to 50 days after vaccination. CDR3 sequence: CASSTLAGGFGELFF. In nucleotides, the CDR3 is TGTGCCAGCAGCACCCTAGCGGGAGGGTTCGGGGAGCTGTTTTTT.